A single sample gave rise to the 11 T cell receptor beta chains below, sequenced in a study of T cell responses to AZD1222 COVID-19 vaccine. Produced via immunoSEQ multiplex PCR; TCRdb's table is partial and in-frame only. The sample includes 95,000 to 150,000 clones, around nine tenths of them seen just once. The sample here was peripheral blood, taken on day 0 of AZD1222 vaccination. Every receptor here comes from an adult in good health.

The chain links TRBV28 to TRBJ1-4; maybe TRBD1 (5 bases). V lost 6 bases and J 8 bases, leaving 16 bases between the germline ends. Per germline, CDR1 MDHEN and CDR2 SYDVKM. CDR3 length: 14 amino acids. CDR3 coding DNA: TGTGCCAGCAGAAGGGCGGGGGATGGAGAAAAACTGTTTTTT. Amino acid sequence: CASRRAGDGEKLFF.

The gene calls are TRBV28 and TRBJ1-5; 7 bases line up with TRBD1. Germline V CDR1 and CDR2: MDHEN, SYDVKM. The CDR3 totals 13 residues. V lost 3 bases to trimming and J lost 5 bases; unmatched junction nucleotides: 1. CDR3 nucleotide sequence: TGTGCCAGCAGTTTCGACAGGGATCAGCCCCAGCATTTT. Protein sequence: CASSFDRDQPQHF.

CDR3 nucleotides: TGCGCCAGCAGCCGGGACTCCTCGCGCGTTGGTGAGCAGTTCTTC. Translated, it gives CASSRDSSRVGEQFF. This chain uses TRBV5-1 with TRBJ2-1; a possible D gene is TRBD2 (6 bases). This CDR3 has 15 amino acids. V dropped 4 bases and J dropped 9 bases, with 20 bases sitting between them. Germline CDR1 reads SGHRS; CDR2 reads YFSETQ.

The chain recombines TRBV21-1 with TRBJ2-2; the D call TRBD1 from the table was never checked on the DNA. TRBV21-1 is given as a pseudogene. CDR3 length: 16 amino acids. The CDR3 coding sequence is TGTGCCAGCAGCATTTTCACCCACAGGGGATCCGGGGAGCTGTTTTTT. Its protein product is CASSIFTHRGSGELFF.

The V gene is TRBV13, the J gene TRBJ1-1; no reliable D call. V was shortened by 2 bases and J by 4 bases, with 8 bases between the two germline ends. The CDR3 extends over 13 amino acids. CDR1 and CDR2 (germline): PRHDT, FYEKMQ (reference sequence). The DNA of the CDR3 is TGTGCCAGCAGCTTACCAGACGGCACTGAAGCTTTCTTT. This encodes CASSLPDGTEAFF.

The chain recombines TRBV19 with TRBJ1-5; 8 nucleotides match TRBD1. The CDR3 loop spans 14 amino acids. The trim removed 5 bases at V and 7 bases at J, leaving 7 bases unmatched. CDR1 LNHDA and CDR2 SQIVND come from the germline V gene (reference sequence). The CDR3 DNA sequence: TGTGCCAGTAGTCATCTACAGGGGGTACAGCCCCAGCATTTT. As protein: CASSHLQGVQPQHF.

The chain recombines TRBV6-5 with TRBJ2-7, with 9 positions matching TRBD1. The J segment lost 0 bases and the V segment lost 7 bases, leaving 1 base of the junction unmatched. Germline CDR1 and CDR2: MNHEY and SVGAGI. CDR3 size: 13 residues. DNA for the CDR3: TGTGCCAGCACGGGACAGGGCTCCTACGAGCAGTACTTC. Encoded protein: CASTGQGSYEQYF.

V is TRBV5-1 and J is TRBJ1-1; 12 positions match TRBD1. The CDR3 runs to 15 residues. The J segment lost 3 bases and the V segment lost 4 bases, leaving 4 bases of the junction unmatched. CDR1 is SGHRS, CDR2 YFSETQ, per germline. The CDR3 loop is CASSRGQGAYTEAFF. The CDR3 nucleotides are TGCGCCAGCAGCCGGGGACAGGGGGCCTACACTGAAGCTTTCTTT.

CDR3 loop: CASSRDAANTIYF. CDR3 coding DNA: TGTGCCAGCTCGCGCGACGCGGCGAACACCATATATTTT. The genes are TRBV18 and TRBJ1-3, with D hard to call. V gave up 6 bases and J gave up 7 bases, with 13 bases separating them. CDR3 size: 13 residues. Germline V gene lookup returns CDR1 KGHSH and CDR2 LQKENI.

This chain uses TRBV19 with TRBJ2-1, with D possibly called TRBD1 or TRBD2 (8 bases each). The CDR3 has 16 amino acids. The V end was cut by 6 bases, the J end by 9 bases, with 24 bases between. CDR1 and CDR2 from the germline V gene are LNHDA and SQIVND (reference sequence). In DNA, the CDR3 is TGTGCCAGTAGACTAGCGGCAGGGGGCCCCACCGGTGAGCAGTTCTTC. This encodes CASRLAAGGPTGEQFF.

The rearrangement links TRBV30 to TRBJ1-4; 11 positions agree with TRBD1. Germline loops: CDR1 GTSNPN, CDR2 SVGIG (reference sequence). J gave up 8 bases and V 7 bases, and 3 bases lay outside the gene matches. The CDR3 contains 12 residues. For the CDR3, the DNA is TGTGCCTTGGACAGGGGGCGGGAAAAACTGTTTTTT. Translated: CALDRGREKLFF.